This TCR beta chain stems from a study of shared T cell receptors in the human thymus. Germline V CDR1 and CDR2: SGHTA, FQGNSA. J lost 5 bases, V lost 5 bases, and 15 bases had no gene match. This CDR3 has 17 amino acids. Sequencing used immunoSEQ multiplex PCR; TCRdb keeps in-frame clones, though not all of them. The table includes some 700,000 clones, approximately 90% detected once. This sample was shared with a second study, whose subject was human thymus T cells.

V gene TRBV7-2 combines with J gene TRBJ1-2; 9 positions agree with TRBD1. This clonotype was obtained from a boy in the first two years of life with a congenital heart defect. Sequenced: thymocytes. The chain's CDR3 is CASSRQGGGPPGYGYTF. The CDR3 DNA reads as TGTGCCAGCAGCCGACAGGGGGGTGGGCCCCCGGGGTATGGCTACACCTTC.